The rows below give T cell receptor beta chains drawn from one sample of a study of technical replicates of blood from a few donors. TCRdb's table, derived via immunoSEQ multiplex PCR, lists solely in-frame clones and lacks some. The data show about 81,000 clones, roughly four fifths seen once. The sequencing sample was made of PBMCs. These receptors all stem from a human donor in good health. Some clones in this sample may be carry-over from other donors' samples. Each CDR3 is given with its conserved first and last residue. The D gene is left open where the match is weak. Clone size, where shown, is once, few, many, or a class for clones that have expanded.

v_gene,abundance,d_gene,j_gene,CDR3aa,CDR3nt
TRBV7-2,once,-,TRBJ1-5,CASSLGYLRGQPQHF,TGTGCCAGCAGCTTAGGCTACCTTCGTGGTCAGCCCCAGCATTTT
TRBV6-5,-,TRBD1,TRBJ2-7,CASSKDRASSYEQYF,TGTGCCAGCAGTAAGGACAGGGCCAGCTCCTACGAGCAGTACTTC
TRBV2,-,TRBD1,TRBJ1-6,CASSTTDRVNSPLHF,TGTGCCAGCAGTACGACGGACAGGGTTAATTCACCCCTCCACTTT
TRBV10-3,-,-,TRBJ1-1,CAISESKGTGEAFF,TGTGCCATCAGTGAGTCAAAAGGAACAGGGGAAGCTTTCTTT
TRBV29-1,-,-,TRBJ2-7,CSVKPPGLNSYEQYF,TGCAGCGTCAAGCCCCCGGGACTGAACTCCTACGAGCAGTACTTC
TRBV7-9,-,-,TRBJ2-5,CASSSFAGKETQYF,TGTGCCAGCAGCTCCTTTGCAGGGAAAGAGACCCAGTACTTC
TRBV5-4,few,TRBD1,TRBJ2-7,CASSATGNTYEQYF,TGTGCCAGCAGTGCGACAGGGAACACCTACGAGCAGTACTTC
TRBV5-1,-,-,TRBJ2-3,CASSQSGQSTDTQYF,TGCGCCAGCAGCCAATCCGGACAGAGCACAGATACGCAGTATTTT
TRBV5-1,once,TRBD1,TRBJ1-2,CASSLSGTGFDGYTF,TGCGCCAGCAGCCTCTCCGGGACAGGGTTTGATGGCTACACCTTC
TRBV2,few,-,TRBJ2-5,CASSDSGRRYF,TGTGCCAGCAGTGATAGTGGGAGGCGGTACTTC
TRBV2,-,TRBD2,TRBJ2-7,CASRKREATYEQYF,TGTGCCAGCAGAAAGCGGGAGGCAACCTACGAGCAGTACTTC
TRBV5-4,-,TRBD1,TRBJ2-7,CASSWSRGQGLYEQYF,TGTGCCAGCAGCTGGTCGCGGGGACAGGGGTTGTACGAGCAGTACTTC
TRBV5-1,many,TRBD2,TRBJ2-7,CASSPTSWFQTSGRLYEQYF,TGCGCCAGCTCACCGACATCTTGGTTTCAGACTAGCGGGCGACTGTACGAGCAGTACTTC
TRBV25-1,-,-,TRBJ2-2,CASSERHYTGELFF,TGTGCCAGCAGTGAAAGACACTACACCGGGGAGCTGTTTTTT
TRBV7-2,-,-,TRBJ1-4,CASSLARAGEKLFF,TGTGCCAGCAGCTTAGCCAGGGCCGGAGAAAAACTGTTTTTT
TRBV27,-,-,TRBJ1-2,CASRLGSTNYGYTF,TGTGCCAGCAGATTGGGCAGTACTAACTATGGCTACACCTTC
TRBV7-2,once,TRBD2,TRBJ2-3,CASSLVSDAGVSTDTQYF,TGTGCCAGCAGCTTAGTTTCGGATGCGGGAGTGAGCACAGATACGCAGTATTTT
TRBV30,-,TRBD2,TRBJ2-7,CAYLAGYEQYF,TGTGCCTACTTAGCGGGCTACGAGCAGTACTTC
TRBV7-9,-,TRBD2,TRBJ2-7,CASNPGTSASSYEQYF,TGTGCCAGCAACCCCGGGACTAGCGCAAGCTCCTACGAGCAGTACTTC
TRBV30,few,-,TRBJ1-5,CAWSTLEDQPQHF,TGTGCCTGGAGTACCCTCGAGGATCAGCCCCAGCATTTT
TRBV9,-,TRBD1,TRBJ2-7,CASSADRENEQYF,TGTGCCAGCAGCGCGGACAGGGAGAACGAGCAGTACTTC
TRBV27,-,-,TRBJ1-1,CASSLSGGAHTEAFF,TGTGCCAGCAGTCTCAGTGGGGGGGCACACACTGAAGCTTTCTTT
TRBV7-2,-,-,TRBJ2-7,CASSSSTSGRGGWHEQYF,TGTGCCAGTTCATCCTCTACGTCTGGAAGGGGGGGCTGGCACGAGCAGTACTTC
TRBV5-1,once,TRBD1,TRBJ1-3,CASSIGRTGGGNTIYF,TGCGCCAGCAGCATCGGAAGGACAGGGGGAGGAAACACCATATATTTT
TRBV6-5,-,-,TRBJ1-2,CASRMAGGFDGYTF,TGTGCCAGCAGGATGGCAGGAGGATTTGATGGCTACACCTTC
TRBV15,once,-,TRBJ1-2,CATSRDWQGNGYTF,TGTGCCACCAGCAGAGATTGGCAGGGCAATGGCTACACCTTC
TRBV27,-,TRBD1,TRBJ1-2,CASSLAQGGGYTF,TGTGCCAGCAGTCTAGCACAGGGGGGAGGCTACACCTTC
TRBV9,-,-,TRBJ2-1,CASLCASYNEQFF,TGTGCCAGTTTATGCGCCTCCTACAATGAGCAGTTCTTC
TRBV18,once,-,TRBJ2-1,CASSPLVRSYNEQFF,TGTGCCAGCTCCCCTTTAGTCCGCTCCTACAATGAGCAGTTCTTC
TRBV7-2,-,TRBD2,TRBJ2-2,CASSQGLAGGELFF,TGTGCCAGCAGCCAAGGACTAGCCGGCGGGGAGCTGTTTTTT
TRBV4-2,-,TRBD1,TRBJ2-3,CASSQGTGRDTQYF,TGTGCCAGCAGCCAAGGGACAGGGAGAGATACGCAGTATTTT
TRBV7-9,-,TRBD2,TRBJ2-5,CASSSLRLAGGIQETQYF,TGTGCCAGCAGCTCTCTCAGACTAGCGGGGGGGATACAAGAGACCCAGTACTTC
TRBV7-9,-,-,TRBJ2-7,CASSFQGGRYEQYF,TGTGCCAGCAGCTTCCAAGGGGGAAGGTACGAGCAGTACTTC
TRBV5-4,-,-,TRBJ2-3,CASSLTTMGLDTQYF,TGTGCCAGCAGCTTGACAACCATGGGACTAGATACGCAGTATTTT
TRBV4-3,-,-,TRBJ1-2,CASSQDQAYVNSGYTF,TGCGCCAGCAGCCAAGATCAGGCCTACGTAAATTCTGGCTACACCTTC
TRBV29-1,-,-,TRBJ2-1,CSLAPTDLYNEQFF,TGCAGCCTCGCCCCGACAGACCTATACAATGAGCAGTTCTTC
TRBV30,-,-,TRBJ2-2,CAWSVRVSSLVTGELFF,TGTGCCTGGAGTGTACGGGTTAGTAGTCTTGTCACCGGGGAGCTGTTTTTT
TRBV7-2,once,-,TRBJ2-7,CASSLSQTNREQYF,TGTGCCAGCAGCTTATCTCAAACCAACAGAGAGCAGTACTTC
TRBV19,-,TRBD1,TRBJ1-2,CASSIGPGGYYGYTF,TGTGCCAGTAGTATCGGTCCAGGGGGCTACTATGGCTACACCTTC
TRBV25-1,-,-,TRBJ1-2,CASSLHGYTF,TGTGCCAGCAGTCTCCATGGCTACACCTTC
TRBV10-3,-,-,TRBJ2-7,CAIRADYEQYF,TGTGCCATCAGGGCCGACTACGAGCAGTACTTC
TRBV6-4,-,-,TRBJ2-2,CASSDYITGELFF,TGTGCCAGCAGTGACTATATCACCGGGGAGCTGTTTTTT
TRBV7-9,-,-,TRBJ2-7,CASSSEGLSEQYF,TGTGCCAGCAGCTCGGAGGGTTTGTCCGAGCAGTACTTC
TRBV14,-,TRBD1,TRBJ1-1,CASSQEDRVRTEAFF,TGTGCCAGCAGCCAAGAAGACAGGGTTAGAACTGAAGCTTTCTTT